Listed below are T cell receptor beta chains from one sample, sequenced in a study of T cell repertoires in cytomegalovirus infection. TCRdb passed the reads through MiXCR, listing each CDR3 protein once. The sample lists approximately 180,000 distinct CDR3 sequences, about a tenth occurring once. The sample taken for sequencing was PBMCs. These receptors all come from a human donor in good health (CMV status not recorded). Some clones in this sample may be carry-over from other donors' samples. Each CDR3 is given with its conserved first and last residue. A D gene is named only where the DNA matches it firmly. The size of a clone is reported for some rows only, either as once, few or many, or as a class for expanded clones.

CDR3: CASSRLGTTNQPQHF
DNA: TGTGCCAGCAGCCGACTCGGAACCACCAATCAGCCCCAGCATTTT
V: TRBV7-8
size: many
length: 15
D: .
J: TRBJ1-5

CDR3: CASSLSPTGEKANYGYTF
DNA: TGTGCCAGCTCCCTATCACCGACAGGGGAAAAGGCTAACTATGGCTACACCTTC
V: TRBV27
size: many
length: 18
D: TRBD1
J: TRBJ1-2

CDR3: CASSSLDEQYF
DNA: TGTGCCAGCAGCTCGCTAGACGAGCAGTACTTC
V: TRBV7-8
size: many
length: 11
D: .
J: TRBJ2-7

CDR3: CASSSGVGPYEQYF
DNA: TGTGCCAGCAGCTCAGGGGTGGGCCCCTACGAGCAGTACTTC
V: TRBV7-2
size: many
length: 14
D: .
J: TRBJ2-7

CDR3: CAWSQGRFINTEAFF
DNA: TGTGCCTGGAGTCAGGGAAGATTCATTAACACTGAAGCTTTCTTT
V: TRBV30
size: many
length: 15
D: .
J: TRBJ1-1

CDR3: CASSLPGLAGDNEQFF
DNA: TGTGCCAGCAGCTTGCCCGGACTAGCGGGGGATAATGAGCAGTTCTTC
V: TRBV5-4
size: .
length: 16
D: TRBD2
J: TRBJ2-1

CDR3: CASSVRSRDTEAFF
DNA: TGTGCCAGCAGTGTAAGGTCTCGCGACACTGAAGCTTTCTTT
V: TRBV2
size: .
length: 14
D: .
J: TRBJ1-1

CDR3: CASSEVDRGRSGYTF
DNA: TGCGCCAGCAGTGAGGTTGACAGGGGAAGGAGTGGCTACACCTTC
V: TRBV10-2
size: .
length: 15
D: TRBD1
J: TRBJ1-2

CDR3: CASSYGRYRGGTEAFF
DNA: TGTGCCAGCAGTTATGGGAGATACAGGGGCGGCACTGAAGCTTTCTTT
V: TRBV6-2/TRBV6-3
size: few
length: 16
D: TRBD1
J: TRBJ1-1

CDR3: CASSQRGATEAFF
DNA: TGTGCCAGCAGTCAGAGGGGTGCCACTGAAGCTTTCTTT
V: TRBV6-8
size: .
length: 13
D: .
J: TRBJ1-1

CDR3: CAISESTSVEETQYF
DNA: TGTGCCATCAGTGAGTCGACTAGCGTAGAAGAGACCCAGTACTTC
V: TRBV10-3
size: many
length: 15
D: TRBD2
J: TRBJ2-5

CDR3: CSVVQGGNTEAFF
DNA: TGCAGCGTAGTACAGGGGGGGAACACTGAAGCTTTCTTT
V: TRBV29-1
size: many
length: 13
D: TRBD1
J: TRBJ1-1

CDR3: CASSLGASGYGYTF
DNA: TGTGCCAGCAGTTTAGGGGCTTCAGGGTATGGCTACACCTTC
V: TRBV28
size: many
length: 14
D: .
J: TRBJ1-2

CDR3: CASRHRTRNIQYF
DNA: TGCGCCAGCAGACACCGGACAAGAAACATTCAGTACTTC
V: TRBV23-1
size: many
length: 13
D: .
J: TRBJ2-4

CDR3: CASSLNLNTEAFF
DNA: TGTGCCAGCAGTTTAAATCTCAACACTGAAGCTTTCTTT
V: TRBV28
size: many
length: 13
D: .
J: TRBJ1-1

CDR3: CASSLVGYTGELFF
DNA: TGTGCCAGCAGCTTAGTGGGGTACACCGGGGAGCTGTTTTTT
V: TRBV7-8
size: many
length: 14
D: .
J: TRBJ2-2

CDR3: CASSSWDSYEQYF
DNA: TGTGCCAGCAGCTCCTGGGACTCCTACGAGCAGTACTTC
V: TRBV11-1
size: many
length: 13
D: .
J: TRBJ2-7

CDR3: CASSSRTEYGYTF
DNA: TGTGCCAGCAGCTCCCGGACGGAATATGGCTACACCTTC
V: TRBV7-8
size: few
length: 13
D: .
J: TRBJ1-2

CDR3: CASSGRTRGTEAFF
DNA: TGTGCCAGCAGTGGAAGGACCCGGGGCACTGAAGCTTTCTTT
V: TRBV12-3/TRBV12-4
size: many
length: 14
D: .
J: TRBJ1-1

CDR3: CASSLRFGGSYNEQFF
DNA: TGCGCCAGCAGCTTGAGATTCGGGGGCTCCTACAATGAGCAGTTCTTC
V: TRBV5-1
size: many
length: 16
D: .
J: TRBJ2-1

CDR3: CASSPPDRTLTYGYTF
DNA: TGTGCCAGCTCACCCCCAGACAGGACCTTAACGTATGGCTACACCTTC
V: TRBV18
size: many
length: 16
D: .
J: TRBJ1-2

CDR3: CSVEGAVSSYNEQFF
DNA: TGCAGCGTTGAGGGGGCGGTGAGCTCCTACAATGAGCAGTTCTTC
V: TRBV29-1
size: .
length: 15
D: .
J: TRBJ2-1

CDR3: CSALETATKAFF
DNA: TGCAGTGCCCTCGAGACAGCTACCAAAGCTTTCTTT
V: TRBV20-1
size: few
length: 12
D: .
J: TRBJ1-1